This TCR beta chain is from a study of Graves' ophthalmopathy and Graves' hyperthyroidism. At the level of the study: The blood sample was drawn at first diagnosis and before any treatment.

Clinical symptoms, serum thyroxine, TRAb, thyroid ultrasound and orbital computed tomography formed the basis of diagnosis. RNA transcripts yielded amplified TCR beta CDR3 regions. Second-round multiplex PCR came after a first-round RT-PCR that employed HTBI primers. TCRdb called the multiplex PCR reads again in MiXCR, with one record for every CDR3 protein. Counted here are some 390,000 distinct CDR3 sequences, approximately 16% occurring once; the ten biggest clones make up roughly 1.5%. Per the germline V gene, CDR1 is MDHEN and CDR2 is SYDVKM. With V trimmed by 4 bases and J by 5 bases, 12 bases remained unmatched. The CDR3 runs 17 residues.

The TCR sequence derives from a woman between 18 and 30 years old with Graves' ophthalmopathy. The sequenced sample consisted of peripheral blood. The rearrangement links TRBV28 to TRBJ2-5; 11 bases match TRBD1. In nucleotides, the CDR3 is TGTGCCAGCAGTTCCCCGGGACAGGGGGGACCTTACGAGACCCAGTACTTC. Translating it yields CASSSPGQGGPYETQYF.